These T cell receptor beta chains were read from a single sample in a study of shared clonotypes between healthy human individuals. The assay was immunoSEQ multiplex PCR, and TCRdb's table has in-frame clones only and misses some. Of more than 2 million clones listed, about 95% are singletons. Sequences were obtained from naive CD8+ T cells sorted from blood. These receptors were obtained from a man younger than 35 in good health. Both conserved end residues are part of each CDR3. Part of the rows lack a size; the others show once, few, many or a class for expanded clones.

length	size	J	V	CDR3
14	NA	TRBJ2-7	TRBV4-3	CASSQDSDADEQYF
13	NA	TRBJ1-2	TRBV7-9	CASSLGSDYGYTF
18	NA	TRBJ2-3	TRBV29-1	CSAEPGLAGGRGTDTQYF
12	NA	TRBJ2-5	TRBV27	CASSGSLETQYF
13	NA	TRBJ2-1	TRBV6-5	CASSYAGVNEQFF
16	NA	TRBJ2-1	TRBV7-9	CASSLAWGALNNEQFF
16	NA	TRBJ1-1	TRBV7-9	CASSLVRDEKNTEAFF
14	NA	TRBJ2-1	TRBV6-5	CASGDVSSYNEQFF
16	NA	TRBJ2-7	TRBV19	CASSIRLGLARYEQYF
14	few	TRBJ2-7	TRBV4-1	CASSQDPTHSEQYF
15	once	TRBJ1-4	TRBV27	CASSFSTTTNEKLFF
17	NA	TRBJ2-1	TRBV19	CASSPPGLAGDYNEQFF
13	NA	TRBJ1-2	TRBV27	CASSQAGGDGYTF
16	NA	TRBJ2-3	TRBV7-9	CASSPPGSPSTDTQYF
13	NA	TRBJ2-7	TRBV28	CASNGQGMYEQYF
14	NA	TRBJ2-3	TRBV9	CASSREAITDTQYF
16	NA	TRBJ2-5	TRBV4-3	CASSQDWTRAQETQYF
15	NA	TRBJ2-7	TRBV10-3	CAISDQGQAAYEQYF
15	NA	TRBJ1-1	TRBV5-4	CASSPGAGGGTEAFF
14	once	TRBJ1-5	TRBV27	CASSRTGINQPQHF
13	NA	TRBJ2-5	TRBV9	CASGGGAGETQYF
15	NA	TRBJ2-1	TRBV2	CASGAASGGGNEQFF
15	few	TRBJ1-6	TRBV7-2	CASSNQQGMHSPLHF
16	NA	TRBJ2-4	TRBV4-2	CASSPQLGYGENIQYF
14	NA	TRBJ1-2	TRBV4-1	CASSPRAGDYGYTF
14	NA	TRBJ1-1	TRBV5-1	CASSWTGLDTEAFF
13	NA	TRBJ2-2	TRBV27	CASSLWDSGELFF
12	NA	TRBJ2-1	TRBV6-6	CAARAGGDEQFF
14	NA	TRBJ1-4	TRBV7-7	CASSLGWGDEKLFF
15	NA	TRBJ2-3	TRBV27	CASSHSPLGTDTQYF
15	NA	TRBJ1-1	TRBV10-1	CASSEAGTANTEAFF
16	NA	TRBJ2-6	TRBV7-9	CASSSFLGNGANVLTF
15	NA	TRBJ1-1	TRBV6-5	CASSYSRGLRTEAFF
16	NA	TRBJ2-5	TRBV7-2	CASSFTELAGVETQYF
15	NA	TRBJ2-7	TRBV27	CASSPLRGADYEQYF
15	NA	TRBJ2-1	TRBV5-6	CASSAPGQPYNEQFF
14	NA	TRBJ2-7	TRBV6-5	CASSYGGGPYEQYF
16	NA	TRBJ2-2	TRBV6-1	CASSEVAGVGTGELFF
12	once	TRBJ2-5	TRBV14	CASSLSLETQYF
12	NA	TRBJ2-7	TRBV13	CASSDSTYEQYF
14	NA	TRBJ2-4	TRBV6-5	CASSGGGPKNIQYF
15	NA	TRBJ1-2	TRBV27	CASSPFTGENYGYTF
14	NA	TRBJ2-7	TRBV7-9	CASSLGGGAYEQYF
15	NA	TRBJ2-7	TRBV11-2	CASSLDPGTLYEQYF
14	NA	TRBJ1-2	TRBV6-5	CASGSGPSADGYTF
14	once	TRBJ1-3	TRBV6-1	CASMGGSSGNTIYF
14	NA	NA	TRBV10-2	CASSESGRIYEQYF
13	NA	TRBJ2-3	TRBV5-4	CASSLLVTDTQYF
13	NA	TRBJ2-7	TRBV27	CASSLSSTYEQYF
15	NA	TRBJ2-7	TRBV2	CASSTSSGLSYEQYF
14	NA	TRBJ1-1	TRBV29-1	CSVEGRGGLTEAFF
12	NA	TRBJ2-1	TRBV6-4	CASSDSMNEQFF
15	NA	TRBJ1-5	TRBV6-5	CASSQTGGSNQPQHF
15	NA	TRBJ2-5	TRBV7-9	CASSPRDMRQETQYF